This entry concerns a single TCR beta chain. The DNA ends 3 residues before the CDR3 does, and the rest of the CDR3 is filled in from the germline J gene. The data were obtained in a study of T cells in women clearing cervical HPV infection. Study information: Controls gave blood once infection was undetectable; cases at lesion identification.

Produced via immunoSEQ multiplex PCR; TCRdb's table is partial and in-frame only. The table lists around 35,000 clones, with 1.4% in the top ten. CDR3 length equals 13 residues. The junction had 2 bases not matched to a gene; V was cut back by 4 bases and J by 6 bases. Germline-derived CDR1 and CDR2 are KGHSH and LQKENI. The sequencing input was blood buffy coat. V usage is TRBV18 and J usage is TRBJ2-7, with 11 bases that match TRBD1. The receptor was derived from a woman between 18 and 70 years old with a cervical HPV16 infection that either progressed to CIN3+ or cleared (not recorded which). The covered CDR3 bases are TGTGCCAGCTCACGGGACAGGGGGGTCGAG. It codes for CASSRDRGVE. The complete CDR3 protein is CASSRDRGVEQYF.